This TCR beta chain was identified during a study of shared clonotypes between healthy human individuals. Points from the study as a whole: Generally, estimated richness proved larger in naive subsets than it did in memory subsets. Sampling covered nothing but blood. Tissue TCR repertoires likely differ from those found in blood. Depth of sequencing was expected to influence donor clonotype sharing.

An even split of each subset's genomic DNA across several immunoSEQ plates was performed. Profiling relied on immunoSEQ multiplex PCR, and the TCRdb table lists in-frame clones only, not all of them. The repertoire holds millions of clones, with roughly 96% as singletons. The CDR3 consists of 14 residues. The trim removed 1 base at V and 3 bases at J, leaving 1 base unmatched. The germline V gene has CDR1 SEHNR and CDR2 FQNEAQ (reference sequence). Note on this clone: Its antigen remains unidentified. The sample has other DNA sequences that encode this CDR3 too.

This TCR came from a young man in good health. Sequencing used naive CD4+ T cells sorted from blood. Subset in this sample: CD45RA+ positively selected. The chain recombines TRBV7-9 with TRBJ2-7; 9 positions match TRBD1. The CDR3 nucleotides are TGTGCCAGCAGCTTAGGACAGGGGGTCTACGAGCAGTACTTC. Translated: CASSLGQGVYEQYF. Complete variable domain (other parts from reference TRBV7-9 and TRBJ2-7): DTGVSQNPRHKITKRGQNVTFRCDPISEHNRLYWYRQTLGQGPEFLTYFQNEAQLEKSRLLSDRFSAERPKGSFSTLEIQRTEQGDSAMYLCASSLGQGVYEQYFGPGTRLTVT.